The 27 T cell receptor beta chains presented below share a single source sample, sequenced in a study of blood T cell repertoires in COVID-19. Here immunoSEQ multiplex PCR was the method, and the copy in TCRdb shows in-frame clones only, minus some. The data hold tens of thousands of clones, with 80% to 85% observed a single time. The material sequenced was peripheral blood. The receptors here all came from a woman older than 75 with active or convalescent COVID-19.

The CDR3 loop reads CASSQVLSGGSSYEQYF. The DNA of the CDR3 is TGTGCCAGCAGCCAGGTACTTAGCGGGGGGAGCTCCTACGAGCAGTACTTC. The chain couples TRBV3-1 (or the pseudogene TRBV3-2) to TRBJ2-7, with TRBD2 matching over 10 bases. V gave up 3 bases and J gave up 0 bases; unmatched junction bases: 8. Germline CDR1 reads LGHDT; CDR2 reads YNNKEL (reference sequence). The CDR3 spans 17 residues.

This chain connects TRBV10-3 to TRBJ2-5; 10 bases are shared with TRBD2. Per the germline V gene, CDR1 is ENHRY and CDR2 is SYGVKD. The CDR3 is 17 amino acids. V trimming: 4 bases; J trimming: 7 bases; junction bases outside the gene matches: 15. CDR3 protein: CAISAAPSGGAGGTQYF. CDR3 nucleotide sequence: TGTGCCATCAGTGCGGCCCCGAGCGGGGGGGCCGGAGGGACCCAGTACTTC.

This chain connects TRBV5-4 to TRBJ2-5, with a weak D call TRBD1 (6 bases). In germline, CDR1 is SGHNT, CDR2 YYREEE (reference sequence). The CDR3 has 14 residues. V was pared by 4 bases and J by 2 bases, with 12 bases between. CDR3 nucleotide sequence: TGTGCCAGCAGCCCGGACAGATGGCAAGAGACCCAGTACTTC. This gives the protein CASSPDRWQETQYF.

The chain uses TRBV15 and TRBJ2-2; possible D gene TRBD1, 8 bases. Germline CDR1 is LNHNV and CDR2 is YYDKDF (reference sequence). The CDR3 is 18 amino acids. Trimming shortened V by 3 bases and J by 1 base, and 18 bases separated the two germline ends. For the CDR3, the DNA is TGTGCCACCAGCAGGGGACTACACGGGACAGGGAACACCGGGGAGCTGTTTTTT. As protein: CATSRGLHGTGNTGELFF.

The chain uses TRBV11-3 and TRBJ2-2, with 8 positions matching TRBD2. The CDR3 has 16 amino acids. The J segment lost 8 bases and the V segment lost 5 bases, leaving 13 bases of the junction unmatched. Germline V CDR1 and CDR2: SGHNT, YENEEA. The chain's CDR3 is CASSPRGVAGKGELFF. The CDR3, as DNA: TGTGCCAGCAGCCCGAGGGGAGTAGCGGGAAAGGGGGAGCTGTTTTTT. Full variable domain (outside the CDR3, taken from reference TRBV11-3 and TRBJ2-2): EAGVVQSPRYKIIEKKQPVAFWCNPISGHNTLYWYLQNLGQGPELLIRYENEEAVDDSQLPKDRFSAERLKGVDSTLKIQPAELGDSAVYLCASSPRGVAGKGELFFGEGSRLTVL.

The chain links TRBV28 to TRBJ1-4, with a weak D call TRBD1 (6 bases). Germline V gene lookup returns CDR1 MDHEN and CDR2 SYDVKM. Trimming took off 7 bases at V and 11 bases at J, with 20 bases between the two ends. This CDR3 comprises 14 residues. CDR3: CASTPDSPMRKLFF. In DNA form, the CDR3 reads TGTGCCAGCACTCCGGACAGCCCAATGAGGAAACTGTTTTTT.

The chain joins TRBV11-3 to TRBJ1-3, with D maybe TRBD1 (6 bases). CDR1 and CDR2 (germline): SGHNT, YENEEA. Trimming removed 5 bases at V and 3 bases at J, with 14 bases between. The CDR3 loop spans 15 amino acids. Written as DNA, the CDR3 is TGTGCCAGCAGCCCAAAACAGGGCGGTGGAAACACCATATATTTT. This sequence encodes CASSPKQGGGNTIYF.

The V gene is TRBV9, the J gene TRBJ2-7; no clear D. This CDR3 spans 12 amino acids. The ends were cut back, 2 bases at V and 7 bases at J, with 10 bases in the middle. Per the germline V gene, CDR1 is SGDLS and CDR2 is YYNGEE. DNA for the CDR3: TGTGCCAGCAGCGTCACCGCAGGAGAGCAGTACTTC. This gives the protein CASSVTAGEQYF.

The J gene is TRBJ1-1, the V gene TRBV2; D may be TRBD1 (5 bases). This CDR3 has 14 residues. With 6 bases removed from V and 5 bases from J, the gap between germline ends came to 16 bases. Germline V gene sequence: CDR1 SNHLY, CDR2 FYNNEI. The CDR3 is CASRPRGFGTEAFF. The CDR3, as DNA: TGTGCCAGCAGACCAAGGGGTTTCGGAACTGAAGCTTTCTTT. Full variable domain (missing parts from reference TRBV2 and TRBJ1-1): EPEVTQTPSHQVTQMGQEVILRCVPISNHLYFYWYRQILGQKVEFLVSFYNNEISEKSEIFDDQFSVERPDGSNFTLKIRSTKLEDSAMYFCASRPRGFGTEAFFGQGTRLTVV.

This clone was seen just once. The chain carries TRBV5-1 and TRBJ2-5, with D unclear. Trimming left V 0 bases short and J 0 bases short, with 6 bases between. CDR1 and CDR2 from the germline V gene are SGHRS and YFSETQ. The CDR3 is 14 amino acids. CDR3 in amino acids: CASSLGLNQETQYF. The CDR3 coding sequence is TGCGCCAGCAGCTTGGGACTGAACCAAGAGACCCAGTACTTC.

The chain uses TRBV28 and TRBJ2-5; TRBD2 is a possible D gene (6 bases). In germline, CDR1 is MDHEN, CDR2 SYDVKM. This CDR3 has 14 residues. Trimming pared 7 bases from V and 1 base from J, leaving 13 bases between. The CDR3 region has the DNA TGTGCCAGCACGTCGGAGGGATTCCAAGAGACCCAGTACTTC. Amino acid sequence: CASTSEGFQETQYF.

The chain recombines TRBV29-1 with TRBJ1-2, with a possible D match to TRBD1 (5 bases). This CDR3 region has 12 residues. Germline V gene data show CDR1 as SQVTM and CDR2 as ANQGSEA. V lost 3 bases, J lost 6 bases, and 11 bases lay in between. The CDR3 bases are TGCAGCGTTGATATGCCAGGGCATGGCTACACCTTC. Its translation is CSVDMPGHGYTF.

The chain has TRBV5-1 and TRBJ1-2; 10 bases are shared with TRBD1. With 5 bases clipped from V and 7 bases from J, the junction kept 8 bases outside the gene matches. Germline V CDR1 and CDR2: SGHRS, YFSETQ. The CDR3 extends over 14 amino acids. The CDR3 DNA follows: TGCGCCAGCAGTCGGGACAGGGGAAGGGTTGGCTACACCTTC. Translation: CASSRDRGRVGYTF.

The chain employs TRBV7-2 and TRBJ1-5; no firm D call. V was shortened by 5 bases and J by 0 bases, with 17 bases between the two germline ends. Germline loops: CDR1 SGHTA, CDR2 FQGNSA. The CDR3 consists of 17 residues. CDR3 sequence (DNA): TGTGCCAGCAGCATTACGGGGTCTCTTTATAGCAATCAGCCCCAGCATTTT. As protein: CASSITGSLYSNQPQHF. Supplemented by reference TRBV7-2 and TRBJ1-5, the full variable domain reads GAGVSQSPSNKVTEKGKDVELRCDPISGHTALYWYRQSLGQGLEFLIYFQGNSAPDKSGLPSDRFSAERTGGSVSTLTIQRTQQEDSAVYLCASSITGSLYSNQPQHFGDGTRLSIL.

This chain uses TRBV21-1 with TRBJ1-1; whether TRBD1, the table's D call, matches the DNA was not checked. TRBV21-1 has pseudogene status. This CDR3 has 17 amino acids. In DNA form, the CDR3 reads TGTGCCAGCAGCAAGACATCTAAGGGGGTCCCCCGGACTGAAGCTTTCTTT. This sequence encodes CASSKTSKGVPRTEAFF.

The chain employs TRBV28 and TRBJ2-5; no clear D gene. The germline V and J ends were trimmed by 5 bases and 7 bases, with 8 bases remaining between them. In germline, CDR1 is MDHEN, CDR2 SYDVKM. The CDR3 is made up of 11 amino acids. CDR3 nucleotides: TGTGCCAGCAGTACTGTCGGGACCCAGTACTTC. Translation: CASSTVGTQYF.

The chain couples TRBV2 to TRBJ1-2, with no clear D. The CDR3 covers 12 residues. The V gene's germline CDR1 is SNHLY and CDR2 FYNNEI. V lost 4 bases to trimming and J lost 5 bases, with 8 bases between them. The CDR3 DNA reads TGTGCCAGCAGTGGGAGGGTTTATGGCTACACCTTC. Residues: CASSGRVYGYTF. Full variable domain (remainder filled in from reference TRBV2 and TRBJ1-2): EPEVTQTPSHQVTQMGQEVILRCVPISNHLYFYWYRQILGQKVEFLVSFYNNEISEKSEIFDDQFSVERPDGSNFTLKIRSTKLEDSAMYFCASSGRVYGYTFGSGTRLTVV.

The CDR3 DNA follows: TGTGCCAGCAGGACAGGGGAGAGAAACACTGAAGCTTTCTTT. This translates into CASRTGERNTEAFF. This chain links TRBV6-5 with TRBJ1-1; 8 nucleotides agree with TRBD1. Trimming removed 6 bases from V and 2 bases from J; junction bases left unmatched: 5. The germline V gene has CDR1 MNHEY and CDR2 SVGAGI. The length of the CDR3 is 14 residues.

This clone showed up just a few times. J is TRBJ1-2 and V is TRBV4-3; D gene uncertain. Germline CDR1 is LGHNA and CDR2 is YSLEER. There are 16 residues in the CDR3. Trimming stripped 1 base from V and 1 base from J, with 13 bases between. CDR3 bases: TGCGCCAGCAGCCAAGGTCACAGCTCCTTTAACTATGGCTACACCTTC. It translates to CASSQGHSSFNYGYTF.

This chain links TRBV4-3 with TRBJ2-1; 15 bases align to TRBD2. This CDR3 is 20 amino acids long. The V and J ends lost 1 base and 5 bases, in that order; junction bases with no gene match: 12. Looked up from germline, CDR1 is LGHNA and CDR2 is YSLEER. CDR3 DNA sequence: TGCGCCAGCAGCCAAGTGTTTTACTCGGGACTAGCGGGGGGCAACAATGAGCAGTTCTTC. Its translation: CASSQVFYSGLAGGNNEQFF.

In this sample, this clone turned up once. This chain uses TRBV4-2 with TRBJ1-5; possible D gene TRBD1, 5 bases. V lost 3 bases to trimming and J lost 7 bases, with 13 bases between them. This CDR3 is 14 amino acids long. Germline V lookup: CDR1 LGHNA, CDR2 YNFKEQ. In nucleotides, the CDR3 is TGTGCCAGCAGCCACGGAGGGGAAGGCCAGCCCCAGCATTTT. Its translation is CASSHGGEGQPQHF.

The sample holds a few counts of this clone. The chain employs TRBV7-2 and TRBJ1-5, with TRBD1 matching over 8 bases. Trimming took 5 bases from V and 2 from J; bases not matched to a gene: 8. Germline CDR1 and CDR2: SGHTA and FQGNSA. The CDR3 loop spans 16 amino acids. For the CDR3, the DNA is TGTGCCAGCAGCCTTACAGGGGGTTATGGCAATCAGCCCCAGCATTTT. Encoded protein: CASSLTGGYGNQPQHF.

Written as DNA, the CDR3 is TGCGCCAGCAGCCAAACTAGCAGTCAAGAGACCCAGTACTTC. Translating gives CASSQTSSQETQYF. The rearrangement joins TRBV4-1 to TRBJ2-5; a weak D match, TRBD2 (6 bases). The CDR3 spans 14 residues. V lost 2 bases and J 2 bases, leaving 9 bases between the germline ends. Germline-derived CDR1 and CDR2 are MGHRA and YSYEKL.

The J gene is TRBJ2-1, the V gene TRBV9, with TRBD2 matching over 8 bases. This CDR3 comprises 15 residues. Germline values: CDR1 SGDLS, CDR2 YYNGEE. The V and J ends lost 0 bases and 4 bases, in that order; junction bases with no gene match: 3. The CDR3 sequence: CASSVGASGYNEQFF. CDR3 sequence (DNA): TGTGCCAGCAGCGTAGGGGCTAGCGGGTACAATGAGCAGTTCTTC.

The gene calls are TRBV11-3 and TRBJ2-3; 8 nucleotides match TRBD2. CDR1 is SGHNT, CDR2 YENEEA, per germline. The CDR3 contains 15 residues. Germline trimming cut 2 bases from V and 6 bases from J; bases unmatched to any gene: 7. CDR3 amino acids: CASSLSGGLTDTQYF. CDR3 sequence (DNA): TGTGCCAGCAGCTTATCGGGGGGGCTGACGGATACGCAGTATTTT.

The chain is built from TRBV7-2 and TRBJ1-2; D call uncertain. Germline loops: CDR1 SGHTA, CDR2 FQGNSA. The CDR3 sequence is 16 residues long. Trimming stripped 1 base from V and 8 bases from J, with 20 bases between. CDR3 coding DNA: TGTGCCAGCAGCTTAGAATTCGTCAGGCATCCGGGGGGCTACACCTTC. This gives the protein CASSLEFVRHPGGYTF.

This clone was recorded once. The genes are TRBV10-3 and TRBJ1-5; 8 bases match TRBD1. The CDR3 has 16 residues. Per germline, CDR1 ENHRY and CDR2 SYGVKD. V lost 2 bases and J lost 6; bases outside the gene matches: 9. CDR3 DNA: TGTGCCATCAGTGAGGACGGGACAGGAGGTGTTCAGCCCCAGCATTTT. Amino acids: CAISEDGTGGVQPQHF.